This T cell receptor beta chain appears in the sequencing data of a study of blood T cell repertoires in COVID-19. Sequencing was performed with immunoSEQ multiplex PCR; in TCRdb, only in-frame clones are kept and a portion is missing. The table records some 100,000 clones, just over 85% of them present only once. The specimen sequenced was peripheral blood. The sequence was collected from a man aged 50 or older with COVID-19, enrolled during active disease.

CDR3 sequence reads: CASKQAYGYTF. Here the CDR3 DNA reads TGTGCCAGCAAACAGGCATATGGCTACACCTTC. The chain couples TRBV12-3 or TRBV12-4 to TRBJ1-2; D is possibly TRBD1 (5 bases). Trimming took off 7 bases at V and 5 bases at J, with 8 bases between the two ends. This CDR3 contains 11 residues.